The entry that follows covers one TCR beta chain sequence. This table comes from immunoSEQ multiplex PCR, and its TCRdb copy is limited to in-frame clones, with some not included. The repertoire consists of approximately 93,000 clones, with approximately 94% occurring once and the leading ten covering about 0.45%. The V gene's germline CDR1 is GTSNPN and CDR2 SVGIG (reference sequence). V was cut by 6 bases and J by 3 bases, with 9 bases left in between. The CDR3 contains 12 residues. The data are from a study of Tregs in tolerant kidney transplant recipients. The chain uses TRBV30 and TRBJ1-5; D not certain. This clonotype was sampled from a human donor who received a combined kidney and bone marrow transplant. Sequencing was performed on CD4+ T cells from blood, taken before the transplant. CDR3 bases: TGTGCCTGTGAAACATACAATCAGCCCCAGCATTTT. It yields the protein CACETYNQPQHF.